The source of this TCR beta chain is a study of vaccination effects on CD4 cells after COVID-19. Study details: ViraFEST assay sequencing came after antigen-specific CD4+ T cells were expanded with viral peptide pools. After the second dose, samples were taken at median day 72.

Clones were sequenced by immunoSEQ multiplex PCR, and TCRdb holds only the in-frame ones, with some missing. The sample contains around 66,000 clones, around 70% of which appear only once. The V end lost 5 bases, the J end lost 3 bases, and 15 bases lay between the germline ends. Germline CDR1 and CDR2: SGHDT and YYEEEE. The CDR3 contains 15 residues. Turning to this clone: Its target is unknown.

Researchers isolated CD4+ T cells once approximately eleven days of culture had elapsed. Participants were vaccinated with two doses of either the BNT162b2 or mRNA-1273 vaccine. The authors exchanged half the medium for IL-2 medium on days 3 and 7. Study-level results: Convalescent patients were scarce in the study, and it lacked early post-infection timepoints.

The clonotype comes from a human donor who received a COVID-19 vaccine. Sequencing used CD4+ T cells from PBMCs cultured without peptide, obtained after COVID-19 vaccination. This chain connects TRBV5-6 to TRBJ1-5; tentative D call: TRBD1 (6 bases). The DNA for the CDR3 is TGTGCCAGCAGTAGACAGGACTATCCCAATCAGCCCCAGCATTTT. Its translation: CASSRQDYPNQPQHF.